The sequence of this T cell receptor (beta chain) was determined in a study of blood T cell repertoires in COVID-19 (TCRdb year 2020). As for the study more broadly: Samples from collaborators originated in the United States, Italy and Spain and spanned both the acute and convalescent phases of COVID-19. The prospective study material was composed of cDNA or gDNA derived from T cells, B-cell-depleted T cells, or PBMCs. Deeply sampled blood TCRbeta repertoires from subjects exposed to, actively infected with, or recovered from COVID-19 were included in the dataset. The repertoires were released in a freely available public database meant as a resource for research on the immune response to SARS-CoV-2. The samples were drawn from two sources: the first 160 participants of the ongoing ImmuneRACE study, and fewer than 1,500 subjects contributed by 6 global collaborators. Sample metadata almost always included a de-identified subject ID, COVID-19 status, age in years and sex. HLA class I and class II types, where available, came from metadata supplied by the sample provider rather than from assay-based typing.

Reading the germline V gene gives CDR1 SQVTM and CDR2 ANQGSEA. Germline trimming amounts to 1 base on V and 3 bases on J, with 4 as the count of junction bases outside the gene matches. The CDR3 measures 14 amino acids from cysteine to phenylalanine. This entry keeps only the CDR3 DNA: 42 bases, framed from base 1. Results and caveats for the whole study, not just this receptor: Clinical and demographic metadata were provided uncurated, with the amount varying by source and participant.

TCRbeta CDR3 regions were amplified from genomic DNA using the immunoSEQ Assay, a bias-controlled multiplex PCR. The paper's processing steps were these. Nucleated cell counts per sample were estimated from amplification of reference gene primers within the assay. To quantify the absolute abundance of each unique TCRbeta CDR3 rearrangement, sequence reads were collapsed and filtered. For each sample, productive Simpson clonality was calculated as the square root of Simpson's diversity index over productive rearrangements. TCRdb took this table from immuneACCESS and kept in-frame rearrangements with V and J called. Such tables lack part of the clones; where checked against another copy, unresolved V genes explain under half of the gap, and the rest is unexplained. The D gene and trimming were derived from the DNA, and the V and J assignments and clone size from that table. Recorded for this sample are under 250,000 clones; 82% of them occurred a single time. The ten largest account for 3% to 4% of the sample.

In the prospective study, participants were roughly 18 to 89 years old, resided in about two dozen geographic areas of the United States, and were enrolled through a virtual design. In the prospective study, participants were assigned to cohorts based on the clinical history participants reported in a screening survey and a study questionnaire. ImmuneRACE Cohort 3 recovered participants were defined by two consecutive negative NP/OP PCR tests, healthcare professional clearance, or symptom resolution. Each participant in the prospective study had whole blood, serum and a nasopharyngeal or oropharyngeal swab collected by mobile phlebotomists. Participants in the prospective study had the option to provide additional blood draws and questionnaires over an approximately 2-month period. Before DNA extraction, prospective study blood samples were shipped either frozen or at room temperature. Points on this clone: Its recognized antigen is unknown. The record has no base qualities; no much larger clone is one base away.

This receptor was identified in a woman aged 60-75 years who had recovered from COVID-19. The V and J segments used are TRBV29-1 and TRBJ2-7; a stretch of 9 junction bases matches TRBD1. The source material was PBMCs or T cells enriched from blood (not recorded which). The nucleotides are TGCAGCGTTGAAGTCGGGACAGGGAACTACGAGCAGTACTTC. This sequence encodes CSVEVGTGNYEQYF.